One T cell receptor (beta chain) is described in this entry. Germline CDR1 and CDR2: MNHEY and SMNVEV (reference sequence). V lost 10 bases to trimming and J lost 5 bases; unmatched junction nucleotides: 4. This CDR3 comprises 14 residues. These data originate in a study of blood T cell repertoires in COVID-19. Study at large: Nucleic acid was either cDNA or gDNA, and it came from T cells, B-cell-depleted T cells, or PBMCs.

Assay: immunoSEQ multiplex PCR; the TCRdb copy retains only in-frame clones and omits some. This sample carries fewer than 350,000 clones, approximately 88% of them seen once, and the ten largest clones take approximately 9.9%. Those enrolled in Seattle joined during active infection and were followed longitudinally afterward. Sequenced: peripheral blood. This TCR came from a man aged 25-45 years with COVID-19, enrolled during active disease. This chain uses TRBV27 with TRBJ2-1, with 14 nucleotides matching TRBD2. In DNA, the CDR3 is TGTGCCACCGGACTAGCGGGAGGAAACAATGAGCAGTTCTTC. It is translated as CATGLAGGNNEQFF.